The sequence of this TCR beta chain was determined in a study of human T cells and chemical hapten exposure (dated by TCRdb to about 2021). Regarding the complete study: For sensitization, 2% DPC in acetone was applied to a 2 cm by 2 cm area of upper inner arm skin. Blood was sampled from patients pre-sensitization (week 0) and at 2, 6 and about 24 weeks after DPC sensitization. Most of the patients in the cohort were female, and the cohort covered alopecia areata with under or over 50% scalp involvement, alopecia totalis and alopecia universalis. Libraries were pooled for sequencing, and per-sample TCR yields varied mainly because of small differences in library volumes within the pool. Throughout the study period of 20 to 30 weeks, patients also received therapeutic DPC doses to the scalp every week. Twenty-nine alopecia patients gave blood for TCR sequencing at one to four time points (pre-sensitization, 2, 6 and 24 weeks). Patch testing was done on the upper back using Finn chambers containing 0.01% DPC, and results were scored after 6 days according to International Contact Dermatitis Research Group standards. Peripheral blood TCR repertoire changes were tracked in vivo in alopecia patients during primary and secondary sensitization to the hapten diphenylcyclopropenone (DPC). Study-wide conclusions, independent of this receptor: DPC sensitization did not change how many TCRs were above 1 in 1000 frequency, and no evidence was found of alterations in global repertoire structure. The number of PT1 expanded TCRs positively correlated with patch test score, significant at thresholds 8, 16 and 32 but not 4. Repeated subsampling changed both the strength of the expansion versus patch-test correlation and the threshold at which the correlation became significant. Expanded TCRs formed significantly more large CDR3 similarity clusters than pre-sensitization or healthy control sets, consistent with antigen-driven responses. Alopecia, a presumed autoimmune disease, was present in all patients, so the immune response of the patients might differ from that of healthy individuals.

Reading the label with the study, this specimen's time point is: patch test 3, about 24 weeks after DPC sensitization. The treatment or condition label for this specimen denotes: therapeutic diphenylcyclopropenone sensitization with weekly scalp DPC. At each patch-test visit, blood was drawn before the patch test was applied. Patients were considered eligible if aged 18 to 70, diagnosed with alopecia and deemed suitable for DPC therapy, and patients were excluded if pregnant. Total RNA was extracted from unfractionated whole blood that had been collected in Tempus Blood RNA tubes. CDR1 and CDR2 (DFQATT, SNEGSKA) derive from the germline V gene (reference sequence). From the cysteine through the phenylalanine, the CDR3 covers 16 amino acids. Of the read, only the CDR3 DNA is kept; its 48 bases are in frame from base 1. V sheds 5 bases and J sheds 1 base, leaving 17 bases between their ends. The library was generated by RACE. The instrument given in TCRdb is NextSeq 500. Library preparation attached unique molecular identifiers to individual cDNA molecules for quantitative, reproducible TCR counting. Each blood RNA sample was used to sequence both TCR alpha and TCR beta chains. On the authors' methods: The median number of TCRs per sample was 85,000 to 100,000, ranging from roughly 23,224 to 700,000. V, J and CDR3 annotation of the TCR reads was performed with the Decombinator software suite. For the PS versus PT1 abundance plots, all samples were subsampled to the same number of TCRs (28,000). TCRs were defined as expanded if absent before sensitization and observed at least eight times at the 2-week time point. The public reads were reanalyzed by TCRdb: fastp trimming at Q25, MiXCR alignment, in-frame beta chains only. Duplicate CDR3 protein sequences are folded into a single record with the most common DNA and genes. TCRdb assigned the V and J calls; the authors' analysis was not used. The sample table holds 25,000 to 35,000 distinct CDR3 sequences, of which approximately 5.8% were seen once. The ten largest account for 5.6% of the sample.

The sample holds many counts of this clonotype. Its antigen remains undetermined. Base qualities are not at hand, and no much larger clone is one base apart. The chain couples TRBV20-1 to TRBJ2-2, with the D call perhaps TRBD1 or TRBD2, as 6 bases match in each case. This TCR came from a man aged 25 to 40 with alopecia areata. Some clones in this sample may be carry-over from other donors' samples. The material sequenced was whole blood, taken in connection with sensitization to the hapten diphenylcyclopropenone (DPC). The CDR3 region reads CSAPSGADGNTGELFF. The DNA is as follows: TGCAGTGCTCCCTCGGGGGCGGATGGGAACACCGGGGAGCTGTTTTTT.